This TCR beta chain was found in a study of blood T cell repertoires in COVID-19. Study overall: Sources were T cells, B-cell-depleted T cells, or PBMCs; the material itself was cDNA or gDNA.

Trimming took 3 bases from V and 2 from J; bases not matched to a gene: 10. Germline lookup yields CDR1 WSHSY and CDR2 SAAADI. This CDR3 spans 17 amino acids. Method: immunoSEQ multiplex PCR; TCRdb's copy keeps in-frame clones and lacks some. The sample records fewer than 200,000 clones, approximately 80% being singletons. Sequenced sample: peripheral blood. This TCR was recovered from a human donor in a cohort sampled during active COVID-19. J is TRBJ1-3 and V is TRBV10-2; 7 nucleotides match TRBD1. In DNA form, the CDR3 reads TGCGCCAGCAGTGACAGGGGGTTTTCAGAAGCTGGAAACACCATATATTTT. It translates to CASSDRGFSEAGNTIYF.